The 13 T cell receptor beta chains below all came from one sample that was sequenced in a study of shared clonotypes between healthy human individuals. Repertoires were generated with immunoSEQ multiplex PCR, while TCRdb's copy carries only in-frame clones and drops some. The table shows 500,000 to 650,000 clones, with around 78% occurring only once. The sample taken for sequencing was PBMCs. The source of these receptors is a woman in her 40s in good health. Some clones in this sample may be carry-over from other donors' samples.

V usage is TRBV7-6 and J usage is TRBJ2-5; maybe TRBD1 (5 bases). V was shortened by 4 bases and J by 5 bases, with 20 bases between the two germline ends. Germline CDR1 is SGHVS and CDR2 is FNYEAQ. The CDR3 consists of 16 residues. CDR3 nucleotide sequence: TGTGCCAGCAGCTCGCCGTGGGCAGGGCGTGGGGAGACCCAGTACTTC. Its protein product is CASSSPWAGRGETQYF.

This chain links TRBV7-2 with TRBJ2-7, with TRBD1 matching over 8 bases. Unmatched junction bases numbered 6, after V lost 5 bases and J lost 3 bases. This CDR3 has 14 residues. Per germline, CDR1 SGHTA and CDR2 FQGNSA. CDR3 amino acids: CASSPRGLIYEQYF. CDR3 DNA sequence: TGTGCCAGCAGCCCCAGGGGGCTCATCTACGAGCAGTACTTC.

This clone has just a few counts. V gene TRBV2 combines with J gene TRBJ1-4, with D possibly matching TRBD1 (6 bases). V lost 6 bases, J lost 10 bases, and 18 bases lay in between. This CDR3 has 14 amino acids. CDR1 SNHLY and CDR2 FYNNEI come from the germline V gene. CDR3 nucleotides: TGTGCCAGCAGGCGACAGGAGGGGGGGGTAAAACTGTTTTTT. It encodes CASRRQEGGVKLFF.

J is TRBJ2-1 and V is TRBV28; 8 bases fit TRBD2. Germline trimming cut 4 bases from V and 4 bases from J; bases unmatched to any gene: 9. Germline V gene lookup returns CDR1 MDHEN and CDR2 SYDVKM. The length of the CDR3 is 16 residues. The CDR3 bases are TGTGCCAGCAGTTCCCCGGGAGGGGCTCGTTACAATGAGCAGTTCTTC. Translated, it gives CASSSPGGARYNEQFF.

The V and J genes are TRBV5-3 and TRBJ2-2; 8 nucleotides match TRBD1. TRBV5-3 is filed as an ORF, its function uncertain. J was trimmed by 0 bases and V by 4 bases; bases with no gene match: 5. This CDR3 region has 16 residues. The DNA of the CDR3 is TGTGCCAGAAGCCGTTCGGACAGGGCGAACACCGGGGAGCTGTTTTTT. It translates to CARSRSDRANTGELFF.

Only a few counts were recorded for this clone. This chain connects TRBV7-2 to TRBJ1-2; 11 positions agree with TRBD1. Germline V gene data show CDR1 as SGHTA and CDR2 as FQGNSA. The CDR3 loop spans 15 amino acids. V was clipped by 1 base and J by 7 bases; unmatched bases: 5. This CDR3 is CASSLEGQGAGGYTF. The CDR3 coding sequence is TGTGCCAGCAGCTTAGAAGGACAGGGGGCCGGTGGCTACACCTTC. Looking up the rest from reference TRBV7-2 and TRBJ1-2 gives the full variable domain: GAGVSQSPSNKVTEKGKDVELRCDPISGHTALYWYRQSLGQGLEFLIYFQGNSAPDKSGLPSDRFSAERTGGSVSTLTIQRTQQEDSAVYLCASSLEGQGAGGYTFGSGTRLTVV.

The chain recombines TRBV5-1 with TRBJ1-4; D is possibly TRBD1 (5 bases). The CDR3 runs 14 residues. In germline, CDR1 is SGHRS, CDR2 YFSETQ. V lost 5 bases and J 5 bases, leaving 13 bases between the germline ends. CDR3 sequence reads: CASSPTGTNEKLFF. In nucleotides, the CDR3 is TGCGCCAGCAGTCCCACCGGGACCAATGAAAAACTGTTTTTT.

The J gene is TRBJ2-6, the V gene TRBV5-1; 7 bases are shared with TRBD1. The CDR3 is made up of 18 amino acids. Germline V gene lookup returns CDR1 SGHRS and CDR2 YFSETQ. V lost 4 bases to trimming and J lost 4 bases; unmatched junction nucleotides: 14. The CDR3 DNA follows: TGCGCCAGCAGCACATCCGGGACAGTCGGTTCGGGGGCCAACGTCCTGACTTTC. It translates to CASSTSGTVGSGANVLTF.

The V gene is TRBV30, the J gene TRBJ2-1, with D possibly called TRBD1 or TRBD2 (5 bases each). This CDR3 has 13 residues. Germline V lookup: CDR1 GTSNPN, CDR2 SVGIG (reference sequence). V was pared by 4 bases and J by 5 bases, with 12 bases between. CDR3 amino acids: CAWMWGPHNEQFF. The CDR3 coding sequence is TGTGCCTGGATGTGGGGACCCCACAATGAGCAGTTCTTC.

Of note for this clone: A far larger clone is a single base away, which makes a read error likely. Other DNA sequences within the sample encode an identical CDR3. The rearrangement joins TRBV30 to TRBJ2-6, with D maybe TRBD1 (5 bases). Germline CDR1 is GTSNPN and CDR2 is SVGIG (reference sequence). The length of the CDR3 is 18 residues. Trimming took off 3 bases at V and 0 bases at J, with 18 bases between the two ends. The CDR3 loop is CAWSVDQGSYSGANVLTF. The CDR3 bases are TGTGCCTGGAGCGTAGACCAGGGTTCATACTCTGGGGCCAACGTCCTGACTTTC.

This rearrangement joins TRBV6-1 to TRBJ2-2; the D is unclear. There are 16 residues in the CDR3. Germline CDR1 MNHNS, CDR2 SASEGT. Trimming shortened V by 4 bases and J by 2 bases, and 14 bases separated the two germline ends. The CDR3 nucleotides read TGTGCCAGCAGTGTATTTGCAGGTACCAACACCGGGGAGCTGTTTTTT. It codes for CASSVFAGTNTGELFF.

The chain joins TRBV9 to TRBJ2-5, with 11 bases identical to TRBD2. The germline CDR1 and CDR2 sequences are SGDLS and YYNGEE. The CDR3 has 16 residues. V was clipped by 0 bases and J by 2 bases; unmatched bases: 3. The CDR3 loop reads CASSVEGTSGQETQYF. In DNA, the CDR3 is TGTGCCAGCAGCGTAGAAGGGACTAGCGGACAAGAGACCCAGTACTTC.

In regard to this clone: The same CDR3 arises from other DNA sequences in this sample as well. The chain combines TRBV5-4 with TRBJ1-1; TRBD1 is a possible D gene (6 bases). The CDR3 is made up of 14 amino acids. CDR1 SGHNT and CDR2 YYREEE come from the germline V gene (reference sequence). Trimming removed 8 bases from V and 5 bases from J, with 19 bases in between. The CDR3 region is CASTPRGGWTEAFF. CDR3 DNA: TGTGCCAGTACCCCGCGGGGGGGCTGGACTGAAGCTTTCTTT.